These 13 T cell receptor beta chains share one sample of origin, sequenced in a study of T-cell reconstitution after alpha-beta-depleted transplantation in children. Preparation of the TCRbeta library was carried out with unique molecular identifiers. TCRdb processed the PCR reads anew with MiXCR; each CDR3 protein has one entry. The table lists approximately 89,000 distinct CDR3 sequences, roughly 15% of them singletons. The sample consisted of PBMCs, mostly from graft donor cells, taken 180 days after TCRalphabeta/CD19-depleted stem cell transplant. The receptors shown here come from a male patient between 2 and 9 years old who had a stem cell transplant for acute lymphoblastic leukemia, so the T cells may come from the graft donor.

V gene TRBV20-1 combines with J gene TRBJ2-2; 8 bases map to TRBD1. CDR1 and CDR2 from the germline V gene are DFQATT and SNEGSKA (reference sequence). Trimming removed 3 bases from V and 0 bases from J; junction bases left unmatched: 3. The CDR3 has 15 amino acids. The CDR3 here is CSARDRDSNTGELFF. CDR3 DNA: TGCAGTGCTAGGGACAGGGATTCGAACACCGGGGAGCTGTTTTTT.

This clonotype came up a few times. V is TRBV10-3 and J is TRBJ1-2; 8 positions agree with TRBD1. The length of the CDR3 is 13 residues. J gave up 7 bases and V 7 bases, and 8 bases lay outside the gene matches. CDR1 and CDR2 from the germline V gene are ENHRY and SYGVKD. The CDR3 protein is CAINGQGTGGYTF. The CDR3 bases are TGTGCCATCAACGGACAGGGAACGGGTGGCTACACCTTC.

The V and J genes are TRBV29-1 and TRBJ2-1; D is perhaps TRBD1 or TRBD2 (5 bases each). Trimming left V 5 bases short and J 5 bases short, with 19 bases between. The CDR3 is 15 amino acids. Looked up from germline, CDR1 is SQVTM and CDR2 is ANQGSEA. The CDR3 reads CSVSFPGWGNNEQFF. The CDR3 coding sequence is TGCAGCGTTTCCTTTCCGGGTTGGGGGAACAATGAGCAGTTCTTC.

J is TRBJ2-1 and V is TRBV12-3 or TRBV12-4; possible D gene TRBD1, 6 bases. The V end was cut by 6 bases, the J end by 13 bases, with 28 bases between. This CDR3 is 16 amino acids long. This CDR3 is CASRERTGSVAGPQFF. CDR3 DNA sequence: TGTGCCAGCAGGGAACGAACAGGGTCGGTGGCGGGCCCACAGTTCTTC.

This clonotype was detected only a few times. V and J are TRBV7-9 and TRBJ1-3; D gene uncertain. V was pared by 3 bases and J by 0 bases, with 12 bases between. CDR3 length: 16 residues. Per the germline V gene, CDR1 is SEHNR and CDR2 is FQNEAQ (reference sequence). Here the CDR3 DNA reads TGTGCCAGCAGCTTTTCCGACACCTCCTCTGGAAACACCATATATTTT. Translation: CASSFSDTSSGNTIYF.

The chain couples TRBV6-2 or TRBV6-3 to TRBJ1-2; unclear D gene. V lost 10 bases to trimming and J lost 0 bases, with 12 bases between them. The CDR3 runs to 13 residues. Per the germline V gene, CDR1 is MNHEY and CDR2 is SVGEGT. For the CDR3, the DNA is TGTGCCATCAAGAAGGCAGCTAACTATGGCTACACCTTC. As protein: CAIKKAANYGYTF.

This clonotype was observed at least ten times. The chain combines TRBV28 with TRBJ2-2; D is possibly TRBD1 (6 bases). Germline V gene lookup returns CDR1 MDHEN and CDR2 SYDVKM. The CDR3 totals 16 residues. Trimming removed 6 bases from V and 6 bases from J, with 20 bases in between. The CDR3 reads CASSRDRSNRAGELFF. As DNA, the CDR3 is TGTGCCAGCAGCCGAGACAGGAGTAATCGGGCCGGGGAGCTGTTTTTT.

The CDR3 nucleotides read TGTGCCGGAGGGGGGACTGAAGCTTTCTTT. It codes for CAGGGTEAFF. The rearrangement joins TRBV7-9 to TRBJ1-1, with D possibly TRBD1 on 6 matching bases. The germline CDR1 and CDR2 sequences are SEHNR and FQNEAQ (reference sequence). This CDR3 comprises 10 residues. Trimming took off 11 bases at V and 5 bases at J, with 9 bases between the two ends. Complete variable domain (other parts from reference TRBV7-9 and TRBJ1-1): DTGVSQNPRHKITKRGQNVTFRCDPISEHNRLYWYRQTLGQGPEFLTYFQNEAQLEKSRLLSDRFSAERPKGSFSTLEIQRTEQGDSAMYLCAGGGTEAFFGQGTRLTVV.

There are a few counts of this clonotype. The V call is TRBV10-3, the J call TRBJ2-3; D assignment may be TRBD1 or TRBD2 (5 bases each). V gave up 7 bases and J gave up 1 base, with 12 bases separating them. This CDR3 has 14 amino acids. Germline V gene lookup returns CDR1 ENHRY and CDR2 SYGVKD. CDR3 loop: CAITDGARTDTQYF. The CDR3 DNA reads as TGTGCCATCACCGACGGGGCCCGCACAGATACGCAGTATTTT.

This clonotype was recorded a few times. CDR3 amino acids: CATSNTGTSFGTQYF. Written as DNA, the CDR3 is TGTGCCACCAGCAATACCGGGACTAGCTTTGGGACCCAGTACTTC. The V and J genes are TRBV24-1 and TRBJ2-5, with TRBD2 identical over 9 bases. V trimming: 7 bases; J trimming: 7 bases; junction bases outside the gene matches: 12. CDR3 size: 15 residues. Germline V gene sequence: CDR1 KGHDR, CDR2 SFDVKD.

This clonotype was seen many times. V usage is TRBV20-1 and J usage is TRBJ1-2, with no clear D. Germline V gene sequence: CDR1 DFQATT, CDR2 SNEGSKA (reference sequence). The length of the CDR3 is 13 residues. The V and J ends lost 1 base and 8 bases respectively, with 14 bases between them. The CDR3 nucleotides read TGCAGTGCTAGAGCGTTCACAGCGGAAGGCTACACCTTC. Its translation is CSARAFTAEGYTF.

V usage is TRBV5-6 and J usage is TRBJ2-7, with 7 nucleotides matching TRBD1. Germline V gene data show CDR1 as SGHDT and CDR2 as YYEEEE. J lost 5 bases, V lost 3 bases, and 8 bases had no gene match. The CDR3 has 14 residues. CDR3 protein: CASSSYRGKNEQYF. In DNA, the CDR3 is TGTGCCAGCAGCTCGTACAGGGGTAAGAACGAGCAGTACTTC.

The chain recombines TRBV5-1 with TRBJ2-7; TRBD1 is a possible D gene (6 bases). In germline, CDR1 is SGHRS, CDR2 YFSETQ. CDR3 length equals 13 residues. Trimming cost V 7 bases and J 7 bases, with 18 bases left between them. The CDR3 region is CASGAGAVWEQYF. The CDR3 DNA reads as TGCGCCAGCGGGGCAGGGGCTGTCTGGGAGCAGTACTTC.